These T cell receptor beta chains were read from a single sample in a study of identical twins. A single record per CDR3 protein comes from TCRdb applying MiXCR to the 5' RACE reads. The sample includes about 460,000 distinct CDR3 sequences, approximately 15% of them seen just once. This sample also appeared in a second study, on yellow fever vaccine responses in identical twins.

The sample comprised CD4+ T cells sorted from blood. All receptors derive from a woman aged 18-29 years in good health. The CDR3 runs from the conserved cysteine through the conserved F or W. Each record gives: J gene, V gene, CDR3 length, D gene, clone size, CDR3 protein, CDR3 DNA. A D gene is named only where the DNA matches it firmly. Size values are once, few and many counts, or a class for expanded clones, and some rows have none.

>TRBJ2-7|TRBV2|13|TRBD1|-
CASKGQASYEQYF
TGTGCCAGCAAGGGACAGGCCTCCTACGAGCAGTACTTC
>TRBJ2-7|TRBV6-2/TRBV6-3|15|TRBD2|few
CASSWGLAATYEQYF
TGTGCCAGCAGTTGGGGACTAGCGGCAACCTACGAGCAGTACTTC
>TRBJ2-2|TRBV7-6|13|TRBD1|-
CASSSYRGGELFF
TGTGCCAGCAGTTCGTACAGGGGCGGGGAGCTGTTTTTT
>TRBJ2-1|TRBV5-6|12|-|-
CASSLSGPEQFF
TGTGCCAGCAGCTTGTCAGGGCCTGAGCAGTTCTTC
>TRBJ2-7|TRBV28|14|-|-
CASSFRGGKYEQYF
TGTGCCAGCAGTTTCAGGGGGGGCAAATACGAGCAGTACTTC
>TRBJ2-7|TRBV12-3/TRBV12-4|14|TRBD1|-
CASSRQGKTYEQYF
TGTGCCAGCAGTCGACAGGGTAAAACCTACGAGCAGTACTTC
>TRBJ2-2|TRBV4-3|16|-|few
CASSYTGTLPTGELFF
TGCGCCAGCAGCTATACCGGGACCTTACCCACCGGGGAGCTGTTTTTT
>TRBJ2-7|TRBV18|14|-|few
CASSPPTNSYEQYF
TGTGCCAGCTCACCACCTACTAACTCCTACGAGCAGTACTTC
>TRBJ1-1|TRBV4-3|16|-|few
CASSQSLGAGNSEAFF
TGCGCCAGCAGCCAATCCTTGGGGGCCGGGAACTCTGAAGCTTTCTTT
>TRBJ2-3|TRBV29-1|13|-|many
CSVGASLADTQYF
TGCAGCGTTGGGGCTAGTTTGGCAGATACGCAGTATTTT
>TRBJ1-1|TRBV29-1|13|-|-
CSVEQGMNTEAFF
TGCAGCGTTGAACAGGGTATGAACACTGAAGCTTTCTTT
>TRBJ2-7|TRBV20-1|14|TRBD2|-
CSARRDYLSYEQYF
TGCAGTGCAAGAAGGGACTACCTCTCCTACGAGCAGTACTTC
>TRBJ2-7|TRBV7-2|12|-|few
CASSQGGLEQYF
TGTGCCAGCAGTCAGGGAGGTCTCGAGCAGTACTTC
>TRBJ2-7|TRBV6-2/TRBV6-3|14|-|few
CASKAETIYHEQYF
TGTGCCAGCAAGGCAGAGACAATCTACCACGAGCAGTACTTC
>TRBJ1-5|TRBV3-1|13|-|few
CASSQEGGQPQHF
TGTGCCAGCAGCCAAGAAGGGGGTCAGCCCCAGCATTTT
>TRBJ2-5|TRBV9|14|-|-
CASSGYSQGETQYF
TGTGCCAGCAGCGGCTACTCTCAGGGGGAGACCCAGTACTTC
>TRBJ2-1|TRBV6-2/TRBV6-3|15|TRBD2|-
CASSHSGSAYNEQFF
TGTGCCAGCAGTCATAGCGGGAGTGCCTACAATGAGCAGTTCTTC
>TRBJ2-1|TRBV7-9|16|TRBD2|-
CASSIQLAGIYNEQFF
TGTGCCAGCAGCATCCAACTAGCGGGGATCTACAATGAGCAGTTCTTC
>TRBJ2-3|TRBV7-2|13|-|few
CASSLGIYDTQYF
TGTGCCAGCAGCTTAGGGATATACGATACGCAGTATTTT
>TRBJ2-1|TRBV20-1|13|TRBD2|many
CSAFSGGYNEQFF
TGCAGTGCCTTTAGCGGGGGGTACAATGAGCAGTTCTTC
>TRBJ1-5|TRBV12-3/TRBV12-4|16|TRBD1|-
CASSQLGDRRVQPQHF
TGTGCCAGCAGCCAGTTAGGGGACAGGCGGGTCCAGCCCCAGCATTTT
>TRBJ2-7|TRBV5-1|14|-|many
CASSSQGGSYEQYF
TGTGCCAGCAGCTCCCAGGGAGGAAGTTACGAGCAGTACTTC
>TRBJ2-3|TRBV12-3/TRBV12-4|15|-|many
CASSLVPTVVDTQYF
TGTGCCAGCAGTTTAGTACCGACAGTTGTGGATACGCAGTATTTT
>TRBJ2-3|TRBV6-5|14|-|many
CASSYWGYTDTQYF
TGTGCCAGCAGTTACTGGGGGTACACAGATACGCAGTATTTT
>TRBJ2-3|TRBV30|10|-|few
CAWSGSLQYF
TGTGCCTGGAGCGGGAGTTTGCAGTATTTT
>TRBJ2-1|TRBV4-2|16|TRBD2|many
CASSQEGTSGSNEQFF
TGTGCCAGCAGCCAAGAAGGGACTAGCGGGAGCAATGAGCAGTTCTTC
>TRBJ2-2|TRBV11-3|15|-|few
CASSRSGEMAGELFF
TGTGCCAGCAGCCGATCGGGGGAGATGGCCGGGGAGCTGTTTTTT
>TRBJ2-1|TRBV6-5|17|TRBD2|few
CASSYGLGSSGRNEQFF
TGTGCCAGCAGTTACGGGCTTGGGTCTAGCGGGAGGAATGAGCAGTTCTTC
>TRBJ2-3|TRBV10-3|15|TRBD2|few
CAISDLGRESNTQYF
TGTGCCATCAGTGATCTGGGGAGGGAGTCGAATACGCAGTATTTT
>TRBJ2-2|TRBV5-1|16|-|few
CASSSGTSVGFGELFF
TGCGCCAGCAGTTCGGGCACGTCAGTTGGGTTCGGGGAGCTGTTTTTT
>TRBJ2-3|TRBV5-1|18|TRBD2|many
CASSPAPPGGNNTDTQYF
TGCGCCAGCAGCCCAGCTCCCCCCGGGGGGAACAACACAGATACGCAGTATTTT
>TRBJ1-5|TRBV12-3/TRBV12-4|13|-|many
CASSFTSNQPQHF
TGTGCCAGCAGTTTTACCAGCAATCAGCCCCAGCATTTT
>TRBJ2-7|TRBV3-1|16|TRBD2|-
CASSRGLAGRSYEQYF
TGTGCCAGCAGCCGCGGACTAGCGGGGAGATCCTACGAGCAGTACTTC
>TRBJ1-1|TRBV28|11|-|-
CASTTGGAAFF
TGTGCCAGCACTACGGGGGGGGCGGCTTTCTTT
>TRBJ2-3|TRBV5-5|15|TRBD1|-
CASSQDRGMTDTQYF
TGTGCCAGCAGTCAGGACAGGGGCATGACAGATACGCAGTATTTT
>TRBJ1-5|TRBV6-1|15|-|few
CASTPRGGPNQPQHF
TGTGCCAGCACTCCTCGGGGCGGCCCCAATCAGCCCCAGCATTTT
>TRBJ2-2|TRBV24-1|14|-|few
CATSDPQGPGELFF
TGTGCCACCAGTGATCCTCAGGGACCCGGGGAGCTGTTTTTT
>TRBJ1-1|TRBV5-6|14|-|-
CATRPQGPSHEAFF
TGTGCCACTAGGCCACAGGGCCCTAGCCATGAAGCTTTCTTT
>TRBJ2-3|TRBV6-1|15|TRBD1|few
CASRITGGSTDTQYF
TGTGCCAGCAGAATCACAGGGGGAAGCACAGATACGCAGTATTTT
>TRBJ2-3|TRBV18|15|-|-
CASSRPSGSTDTQYF
TGTGCCAGCTCACGTCCCAGCGGGAGCACAGATACGCAGTATTTT
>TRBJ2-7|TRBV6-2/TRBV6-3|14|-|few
CASTRTESPYEQYF
TGTGCCAGCACCCGGACAGAATCACCCTACGAGCAGTACTTC
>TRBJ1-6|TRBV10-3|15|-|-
CAISETGLHNSPLHF
TGTGCCATCAGTGAGACAGGGCTGCATAATTCACCCCTCCACTTT
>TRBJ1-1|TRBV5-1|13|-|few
CASSLSGGAEAFF
TGCGCCAGCAGCTTATCCGGAGGGGCTGAAGCTTTCTTT
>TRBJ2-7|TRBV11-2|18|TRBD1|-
CASSRTGTGGGFFYEQYF
TGTGCCAGCAGCCGTACCGGGACAGGGGGAGGTTTTTTCTACGAGCAGTACTTC
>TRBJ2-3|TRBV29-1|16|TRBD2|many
CSATGTSGGASDTQYF
TGCAGCGCGACCGGGACTAGCGGGGGGGCGTCAGATACGCAGTATTTT
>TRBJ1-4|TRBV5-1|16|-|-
CASSPTPPWSGEKLFF
TGCGCCAGCAGCCCTACCCCCCCGTGGAGTGGTGAAAAACTGTTTTTT
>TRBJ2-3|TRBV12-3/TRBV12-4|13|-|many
CASSLTRTDTQYF
TGTGCCAGCAGTTTAACCCGCACAGATACGCAGTATTTT
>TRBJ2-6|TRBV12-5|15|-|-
CASGDGATGANVLTF
TGTGCTAGTGGGGATGGGGCAACTGGGGCCAACGTCCTGACTTTC
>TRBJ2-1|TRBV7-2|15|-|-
CASSSPRGGYNEQFF
TGTGCCAGCAGTTCCCCCAGGGGCGGCTACAATGAGCAGTTCTTC
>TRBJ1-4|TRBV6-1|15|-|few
CASRAEGRNNEKLFF
TGTGCCAGCAGGGCGGAGGGTCGCAATAATGAAAAACTGTTTTTT
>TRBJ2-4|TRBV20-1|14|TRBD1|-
CSARTGGSKNIQYF
TGCAGTGCCAGAACAGGGGGCTCCAAAAACATTCAGTACTTC
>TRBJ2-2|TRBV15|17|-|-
CATSRDLRRQDTEELFF
TGTGCCACCAGCAGAGATCTCCGCCGCCAAGACACCGAGGAGCTGTTTTTT
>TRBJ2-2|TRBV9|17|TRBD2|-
CASSVVAGGANTGELFF
TGTGCCAGCAGCGTAGTAGCGGGGGGGGCGAACACCGGGGAGCTGTTTTTT
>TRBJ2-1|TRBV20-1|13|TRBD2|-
CTAELAEYNEQFF
TGCACCGCCGAGCTAGCGGAATACAATGAGCAGTTCTTC